A single sample is the source of the 7 T cell receptor beta chains below, sequenced in a study of blood T cell repertoires in COVID-19. This table comes from immunoSEQ multiplex PCR, and its TCRdb copy is limited to in-frame clones, with some not included. In the table there are about 210,000 clones, around four fifths of which are singletons. The sequenced material came from PBMCs or T cells enriched from blood (not recorded which). These receptor sequences come from a man aged 40-49 years who had recovered from COVID-19.

V is TRBV5-1 and J is TRBJ1-2, with D possibly being TRBD1 (5 bases). CDR3 length: 15 residues. CDR1 SGHRS and CDR2 YFSETQ come from the germline V gene. V shed 7 bases and J shed 4 bases, with 20 bases lying between them. CDR3 coding DNA: TGCGCCAGCCGCCCGGTGGGGCAGGGAGGCTATGGCTACACCTTC. Translating it yields CASRPVGQGGYGYTF. Full variable domain (rest looked up from reference TRBV5-1 and TRBJ1-2): KAGVTQTPRYLIKTRGQQVTLSCSPISGHRSVSWYQQTPGQGLQFLFEYFSETQRNKGNFPGRFSGRQFSNSRSEMNVSTLELGDSALYLCASRPVGQGGYGYTFGSGTRLTVV.

The chain carries TRBV2 and TRBJ2-2, with a weak D call TRBD2 (6 bases). V gave up 5 bases and J gave up 3 bases, with 13 bases separating them. The V gene's germline CDR1 is SNHLY and CDR2 FYNNEI. CDR3 length equals 15 residues. CDR3 coding DNA: TGTGCCAGCAGTTGGGGGGATCAGTACACCGGGGAGCTGTTTTTT. Amino acid sequence: CASSWGDQYTGELFF.

CDR3 coding DNA: TGTGCCAGCAGCTTAAGGAGACAGGGGTCATTGAACACTGAAGCTTTCTTT. It encodes CASSLRRQGSLNTEAFF. V is TRBV11-2 and J is TRBJ1-1, with 8 bases that match TRBD1. Germline V gene data show CDR1 as SGHAT and CDR2 as FQNNGV. J gave up 0 bases and V 2 bases, and 8 bases lay outside the gene matches. The CDR3 extends over 17 amino acids.

On this clone itself: Distinct nucleotide sequences in the sample also encode this CDR3. CDR3 sequence reads: CASSLSSVYEQYF. Written as DNA, the CDR3 is TGTGCCAGCAGTTTATCGAGCGTATACGAGCAGTACTTC. The chain joins TRBV27 to TRBJ2-7; D is uncertain. The germline V gene encodes CDR1 MNHEY and CDR2 SMNVEV (reference sequence). The V and J ends lost 0 bases and 4 bases respectively, with 7 bases between them. CDR3 length equals 13 residues.

The V call is TRBV7-6, the J call TRBJ1-2; 7 bases line up with TRBD1. Germline V gene data show CDR1 as SGHVS and CDR2 as FNYEAQ. This CDR3 region has 16 residues. Unmatched junction bases numbered 9, after V lost 1 base and J lost 4 bases. The CDR3 nucleotides read TGTGCCAGCAGCTTAGGGTCTCAGGGGGGAGCCTATGGCTACACCTTC. Translated: CASSLGSQGGAYGYTF. Filled out from reference TRBV7-6 and TRBJ1-2, the complete variable domain reads GAGVSQSPRYKVTKRGQDVALRCDPISGHVSLYWYRQALGQGPEFLTYFNYEAQQDKSGLPNDRFSAERPEGSISTLTIQRTEQRDSAMYRCASSLGSQGGAYGYTFGSGTRLTVV.

The rearrangement uses TRBV4-1 and TRBJ1-1; 7 bases are a match to TRBD1. Germline V CDR1 and CDR2: MGHRA, YSYEKL. This CDR3 is built from 13 residues. J gave up 7 bases and V 3 bases, and 5 bases lay outside the gene matches. CDR3 residues: CASSQSWDSEAFF. CDR3 bases: TGCGCCAGCAGCCAGAGTTGGGACAGTGAAGCTTTCTTT.

This clone showed up just once. Other DNA sequences in the same sample also yield this CDR3. The chain links TRBV18 to TRBJ1-5; D remains ambiguous. This CDR3 has 13 amino acids. Germline CDR1 reads KGHSH; CDR2 reads LQKENI. V lost 3 bases and J 4 bases, leaving 7 bases between the germline ends. The CDR3 loop is CASSPGLNQPQHF. For the CDR3, the DNA is TGTGCCAGCTCACCGGGCTTAAATCAGCCCCAGCATTTT.